What follows is one T cell receptor (beta chain) and its context. Its binding antigen is unknown. No qualities accompany the bases; no much larger clone lies one base away. The library relied on RT-PCR. Sequencing used an Illumina HiSeq 2500. Through fastp at Q25 and MiXCR, TCRdb rebuilt clones from the public reads, retaining in-frame beta chains. Each CDR3 protein appears once, grouped with its most common genes and DNA. Within this sample are about 500,000 distinct CDR3 sequences, with 13% of them counted one time only. The ten biggest clones cover over 10% of the sample. This sample is drawn from a study of response to subunit inactivated influenza vaccine (dated by TCRdb to 2016 to 2019). Study-wide context: Deep quantitative T cell receptor repertoire profiling was used in the study to track responses to a trivalent subunit inactivated influenza vaccine.

Deletion took 3 bases off V and 7 bases off J, with a span of 9 bases between the germline ends. The CDR1 and CDR2 encoded by the germline V gene are KGHSH and LQKENI. From the cysteine through the phenylalanine, the CDR3 covers 12 amino acids. Left in the record is the CDR3 DNA by itself, 36 bases read in frame from the first base. Results the study describes overall, beyond this receptor: According to the authors, only a limited number of new T cells may be recruited by each seasonal influenza vaccination.

What this sample's time point label stands for: around 42 days after influenza vaccine administration. The V gene is TRBV18 and the J gene is TRBJ1-2, with an unclear D gene assignment. Sample: PBMCs from blood, taken about 40 days after vaccination. This receptor was taken from a middle-aged man who received an inactivated influenza vaccine. Donor details come from another sample of the same person, matched by shared clones. The CDR3 loop reads CASSPEPGGYTF. The DNA reads TGTGCCAGCTCACCCGAGCCAGGTGGCTACACCTTC.